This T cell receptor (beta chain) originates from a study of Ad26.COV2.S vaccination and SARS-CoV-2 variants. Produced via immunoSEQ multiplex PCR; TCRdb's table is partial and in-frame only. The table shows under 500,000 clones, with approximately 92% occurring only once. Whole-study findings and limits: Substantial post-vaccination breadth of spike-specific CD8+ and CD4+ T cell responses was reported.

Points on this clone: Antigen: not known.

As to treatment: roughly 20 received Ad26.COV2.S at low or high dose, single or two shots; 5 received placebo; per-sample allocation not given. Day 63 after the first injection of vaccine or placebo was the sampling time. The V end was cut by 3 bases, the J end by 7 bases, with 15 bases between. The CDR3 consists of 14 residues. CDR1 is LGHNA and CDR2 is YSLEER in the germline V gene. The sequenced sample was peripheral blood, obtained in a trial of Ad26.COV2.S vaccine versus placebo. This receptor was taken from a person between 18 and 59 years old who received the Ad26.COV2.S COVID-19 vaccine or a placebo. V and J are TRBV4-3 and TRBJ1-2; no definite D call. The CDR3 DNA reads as TGCGCCAGCAGCCAGTCCCCTTACGTAGGTGGCTACACCTTC. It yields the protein CASSQSPYVGGYTF.